This record covers a single T cell receptor (beta chain). What it recognizes is unknown. The identical CDR3 is also encoded by other nucleotide sequences in the sample. Extraction and reverse transcription of RNA yielded cDNA as the sequencing template. TCRdb keeps only in-frame clones here, not all; method: immunoSEQ multiplex PCR. There are roughly 170,000 clones in the sample; about three fifths occur only once, and around 13% lies in the top ten. As to treatment: oral pan-JAK inhibitor, 5-10 mg twice daily. The CDR3 spans 14 residues. V lost 0 bases and J 1 base, leaving 4 bases between the germline ends. Germline-derived CDR1 and CDR2 are MNHEY and SMNVEV (reference sequence). The sample comes from a study of CD8+ T cells in alopecia areata. Study-level results: Researchers report lesional scalp, most notably alopecia totalis/universalis, outstripped normal scalp in clonality.

This chain joins TRBV27 and TRBJ1-5; unclear D gene. The origin of this receptor is a human donor with alopecia areata. Material: CD8+ T cells sorted from blood, obtained at week 24, from a patient treated with tofacitinib. CDR3 loop: CASSLSRSNQPQHF. In nucleotides, the CDR3 is TGTGCCAGCAGTTTATCGAGAAGCAATCAGCCCCAGCATTTT.